Here is one TCR beta chain with its context. The data were taken from a study of identifying expanded T cells in peripheral blood. Clones were sequenced by immunoSEQ multiplex PCR, and TCRdb holds only the in-frame ones, with some missing. This sample has approximately 90,000 clones, with about nine tenths found just once. The sequenced material came from blood. The receptor comes from a person aged 18 to 75 in good health.

In DNA form, the CDR3 reads TGTGCCTGGAACCCAGGGACCACTGAAGCTTTCTTT. The encoded protein is CAWNPGTTEAFF. The V gene is TRBV30, the J gene TRBJ1-1; tentatively, D is TRBD1 (5 bases). Trimming removed 4 bases from V and 4 bases from J, with 10 bases in between. Per the germline V gene, CDR1 is GTSNPN and CDR2 is SVGIG (reference sequence). The CDR3 has 12 amino acids.